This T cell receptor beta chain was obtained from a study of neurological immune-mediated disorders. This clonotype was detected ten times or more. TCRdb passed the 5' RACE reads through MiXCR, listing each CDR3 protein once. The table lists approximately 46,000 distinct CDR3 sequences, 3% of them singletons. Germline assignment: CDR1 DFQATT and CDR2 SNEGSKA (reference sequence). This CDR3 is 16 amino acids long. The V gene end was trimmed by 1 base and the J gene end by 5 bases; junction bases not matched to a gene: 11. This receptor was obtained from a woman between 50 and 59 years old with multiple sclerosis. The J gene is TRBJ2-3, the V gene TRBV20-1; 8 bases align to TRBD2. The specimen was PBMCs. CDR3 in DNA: TGCAGTGCTAGAGCGGATGCTAGCGGGCTCATAGATACGCAGTATTTT. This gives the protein CSARADASGLIDTQYF.